This TCR beta chain was profiled in a study of T-cell reconstitution after alpha-beta-depleted transplantation in children. Study-wide results and limits: After one year, T-cell counts and TCRbeta diversity mostly came from new T cells. The high TCRbeta diversity at day 60 in some patients came from surviving recipient T cells and thymic progenitors. It was reported that alpha-beta T cells came from several hundred expanded graft clones (about two months after transplant).

Unique molecular identifiers were incorporated when the TCRbeta library was constructed. A single record per CDR3 protein comes from TCRdb applying MiXCR to the PCR reads. The data contain 550,000 to 800,000 distinct CDR3 sequences, around 14% of them singletons. Germline V gene data show CDR1 as SGHDT and CDR2 as YYEEEE. V lost 2 bases to trimming and J lost 3 bases, with 6 bases between them. The CDR3 runs 13 residues. This clonotype was picked up many times. The antigen is undetermined. This sequence originates from a girl between 2 and 10 years old with congenital amegakaryocytic thrombocytopenia, due to receive a stem cell transplant. This specimen was PBMCs, taken before TCRalphabeta/CD19-depleted stem cell transplant. This chain uses TRBV5-6 with TRBJ2-1; D remains unclear. CDR3 residues: CASSFPNYNEQFF. In DNA, the CDR3 is TGTGCCAGCAGCTTCCCGAACTACAATGAGCAGTTCTTC.